This T cell receptor beta chain was observed in a study of CD8+CD57+ T cells in acquired aplastic anemia. About the research overall: An average of about 10.8 million reads for CD4+ cells was obtained from healthy donors. The study, taken as a whole, reports: Between patients and controls, roughly 29 CD8+ CDR3 sequences were found in common.

TCR beta VDJ and CDR3 were profiled, and genomic DNA was the template. TCRdb itself ran the reads through MiXCR, one entry per CDR3 protein. The repertoire consists of 400,000 to 500,000 distinct CDR3 sequences, with roughly 64% occurring once and the leading ten covering less than 4%. Details on this clonotype: What it recognizes is unknown.

What was sequenced was sorted CD4+, CD8+, or CD8+CD57+ T cells (not recorded which) from PBMCs. This TCR derives from a human donor in good health, serving as a control.

The chain's CDR3 is CASSLGGQQAYEQYF. CDR3 DNA sequence: TGTGCCAGCAGTTTAGGAGGACAGCAAGCCTACGAGCAGTACTTC. This chain joins TRBV12-3 or TRBV12-4 and TRBJ2-7, with D perhaps TRBD1 (6 bases). V gave up 1 base and J gave up 2 bases, with 12 bases separating them. The CDR3 is 15 amino acids.